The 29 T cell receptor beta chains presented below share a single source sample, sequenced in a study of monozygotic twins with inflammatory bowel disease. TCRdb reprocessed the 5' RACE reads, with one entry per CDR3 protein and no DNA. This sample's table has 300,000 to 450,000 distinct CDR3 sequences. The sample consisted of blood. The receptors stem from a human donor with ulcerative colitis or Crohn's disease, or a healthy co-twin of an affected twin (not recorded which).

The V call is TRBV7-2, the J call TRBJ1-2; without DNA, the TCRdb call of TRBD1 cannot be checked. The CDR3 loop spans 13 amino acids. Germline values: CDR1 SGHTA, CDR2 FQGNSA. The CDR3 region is CASSPRDGYGYTF.

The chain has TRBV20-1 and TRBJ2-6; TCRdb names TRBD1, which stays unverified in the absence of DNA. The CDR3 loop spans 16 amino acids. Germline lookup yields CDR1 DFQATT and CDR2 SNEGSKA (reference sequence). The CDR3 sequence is CSASSYGQSGANVLTF.

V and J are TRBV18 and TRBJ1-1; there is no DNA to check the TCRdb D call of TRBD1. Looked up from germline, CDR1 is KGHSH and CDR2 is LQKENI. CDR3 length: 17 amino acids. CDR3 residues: CASSAETQTPIDTEAFF. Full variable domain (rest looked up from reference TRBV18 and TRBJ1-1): NAGVMQNPRHLVRRRGQEARLRCSPMKGHSHVYWYRQLPEEGLKFMVYLQKENIIDESGMPKERFSAEFPKEGPSILRIQQVVRGDSAAYFCASSAETQTPIDTEAFFGQGTRLTVV.

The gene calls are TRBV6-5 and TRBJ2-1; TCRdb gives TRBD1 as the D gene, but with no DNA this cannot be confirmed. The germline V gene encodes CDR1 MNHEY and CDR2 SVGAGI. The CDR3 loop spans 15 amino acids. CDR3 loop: CASSSGTGVRNEQFF.

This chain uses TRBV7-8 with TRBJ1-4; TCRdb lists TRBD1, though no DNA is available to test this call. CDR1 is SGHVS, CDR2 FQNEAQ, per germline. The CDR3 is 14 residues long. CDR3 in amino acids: CASSLGIGRGKLFF.

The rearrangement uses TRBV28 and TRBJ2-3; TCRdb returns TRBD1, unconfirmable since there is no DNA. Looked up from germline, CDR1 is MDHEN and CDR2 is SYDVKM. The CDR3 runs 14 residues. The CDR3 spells CASRSPMITDTQYF.

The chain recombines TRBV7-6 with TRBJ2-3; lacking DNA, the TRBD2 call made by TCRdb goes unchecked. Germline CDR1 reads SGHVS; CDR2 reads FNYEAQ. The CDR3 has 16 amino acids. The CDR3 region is CASSLRLAGGSDTQYF.

The chain's CDR3 is CATSGGGAGQPQHF. The chain links TRBV24-1 to TRBJ1-5; TCRdb's D gene call, TRBD1, goes unchecked for lack of DNA. The germline V gene has CDR1 KGHDR and CDR2 SFDVKD. The CDR3 length is 14 residues.

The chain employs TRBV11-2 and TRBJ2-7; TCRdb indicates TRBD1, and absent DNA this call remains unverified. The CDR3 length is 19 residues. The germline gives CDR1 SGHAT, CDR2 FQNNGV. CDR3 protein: CASSLDTTRVRTIRGIQYF. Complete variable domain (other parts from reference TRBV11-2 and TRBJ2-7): EAGVAQSPRYKIIEKRQSVAFWCNPISGHATLYWYQQILGQGPKLLIQFQNNGVVDDSQLPKDRFSAERLKGVDSTLKIQPAKLEDSAVYLCASSLDTTRVRTIRGIQYFGPGTRLTVT.

The chain's CDR3 is CASSQEAGAIEAFF. This chain joins TRBV4-1 and TRBJ1-1; the D call from TCRdb, TRBD1, cannot be confirmed without DNA. Germline CDR1 MGHRA, CDR2 YSYEKL. The CDR3 sequence is 14 residues long.

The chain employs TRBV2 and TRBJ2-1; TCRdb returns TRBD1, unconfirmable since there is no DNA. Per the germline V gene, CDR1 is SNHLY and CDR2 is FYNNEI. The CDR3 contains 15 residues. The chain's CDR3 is CASSPGRGRGNEQFF.

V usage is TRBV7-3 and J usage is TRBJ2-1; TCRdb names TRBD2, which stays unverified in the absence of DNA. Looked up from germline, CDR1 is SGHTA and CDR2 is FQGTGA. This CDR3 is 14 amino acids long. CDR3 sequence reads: CASSTTPSANEQFF.

The CDR3: CASSQVYGTVDSGANVLTF. This chain links TRBV4-3 with TRBJ2-6; TCRdb's D call of TRBD1 is untestable without DNA. The CDR3 runs 19 residues. CDR1 is LGHNA and CDR2 is YSLEER in the germline V gene.

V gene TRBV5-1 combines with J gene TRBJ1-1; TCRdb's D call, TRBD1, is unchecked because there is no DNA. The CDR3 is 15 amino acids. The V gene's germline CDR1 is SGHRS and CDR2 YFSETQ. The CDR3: CASSPTPGQNTEAFF.

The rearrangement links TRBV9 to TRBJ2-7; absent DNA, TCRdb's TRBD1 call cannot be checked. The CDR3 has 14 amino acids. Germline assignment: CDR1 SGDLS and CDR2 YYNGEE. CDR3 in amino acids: CASSVTTQGYEQYF.

CDR3 in amino acids: CASSQGLWDRNTEAFF. V is TRBV3-1 and J is TRBJ1-1. This CDR3 has 16 amino acids. Per germline, CDR1 LGHDT and CDR2 YNNKEL (reference sequence).

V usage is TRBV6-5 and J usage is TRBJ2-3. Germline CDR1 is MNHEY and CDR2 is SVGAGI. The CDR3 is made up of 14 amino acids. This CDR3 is CASSYPDAVRTQYF.

CDR3: CSAGTRRDSRYTEAFF. V gene TRBV20-1 combines with J gene TRBJ1-1; there is no DNA to check the TCRdb D call of TRBD1. This CDR3 is 16 amino acids long. Germline CDR1 reads DFQATT; CDR2 reads SNEGSKA (reference sequence).

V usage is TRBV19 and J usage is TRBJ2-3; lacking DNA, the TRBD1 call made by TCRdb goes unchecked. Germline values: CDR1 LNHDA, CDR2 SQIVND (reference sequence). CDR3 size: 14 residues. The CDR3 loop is CASAPRGRADTQYF.

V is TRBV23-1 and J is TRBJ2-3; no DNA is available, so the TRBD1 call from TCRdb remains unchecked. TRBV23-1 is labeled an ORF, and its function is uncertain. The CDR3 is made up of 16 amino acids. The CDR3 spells CASSRYLPRGTDTQYF.

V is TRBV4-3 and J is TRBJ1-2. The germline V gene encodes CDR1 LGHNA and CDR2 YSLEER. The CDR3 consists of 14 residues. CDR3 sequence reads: CASSQGLVSYGYTF.

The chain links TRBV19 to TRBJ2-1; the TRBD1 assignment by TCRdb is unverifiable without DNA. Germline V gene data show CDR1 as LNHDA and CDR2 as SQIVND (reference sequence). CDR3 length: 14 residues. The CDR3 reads CASSIGGPGNEQFF.

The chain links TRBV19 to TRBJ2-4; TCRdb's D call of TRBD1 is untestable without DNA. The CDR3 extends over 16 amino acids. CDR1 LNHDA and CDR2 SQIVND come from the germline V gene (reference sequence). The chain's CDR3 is CASSITLDRGSHIQYF.

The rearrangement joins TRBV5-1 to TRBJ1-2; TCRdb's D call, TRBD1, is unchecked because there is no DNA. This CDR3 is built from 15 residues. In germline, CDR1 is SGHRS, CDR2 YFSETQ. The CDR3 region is CASSGGTGVDYGYTF.

CDR3 region: CASVQRYEQFF. The genes are TRBV6-1 and TRBJ2-1. The CDR3 consists of 11 residues. Germline V gives CDR1 MNHNS, CDR2 SASEGT.

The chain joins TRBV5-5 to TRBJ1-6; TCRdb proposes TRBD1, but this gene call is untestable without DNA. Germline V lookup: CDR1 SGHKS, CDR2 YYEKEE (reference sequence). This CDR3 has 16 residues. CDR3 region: CASSPRDNNYNSPLHF.

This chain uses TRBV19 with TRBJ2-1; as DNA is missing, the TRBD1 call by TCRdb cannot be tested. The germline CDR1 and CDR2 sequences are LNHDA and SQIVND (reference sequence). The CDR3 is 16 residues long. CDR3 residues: CASRIIFAGGYNEQFF.

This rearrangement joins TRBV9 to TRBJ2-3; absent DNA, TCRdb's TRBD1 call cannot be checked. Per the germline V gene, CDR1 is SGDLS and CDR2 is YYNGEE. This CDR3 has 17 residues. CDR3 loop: CASNDGAQGAGADTQYF.

CDR3: CASSFMGNQETQYF. The V call is TRBV12-3 or TRBV12-4, the J call TRBJ2-5. This CDR3 contains 14 residues.